This record concerns one TCR beta chain sequence. The antigen is not known. The data stem from a study of blood T cells in healthy people across ages. Broader study findings: Expanded clonotype shifts may have been confounded, as the donors had an unknown CMV status. Both higher diversity and more naive CD4+ cells marked long-lived donors when set against aged donors.

Primers used in a second PCR of about 6 to 11 cycles were a sample-barcoded 5' primer and a J-beta primer mix. A tag from a template-switch adaptor with 12 random nucleotides marked each cDNA molecule. Every sample produced at least 3 million CDR3-containing paired-end reads. TCRdb re-called the 5' RACE reads with MiXCR, one entry per CDR3 protein. The sample lists 1.5 million to 2 million distinct CDR3 sequences, about two fifths occurring once. Sequenced: blood. This TCR derives from a human donor in good health.

The CDR3 sequence is CASTDLRRPNLYTF. CDR3 sequence (DNA): TGTGCCAGCACCGATCTTCGCAGGCCAAACCTCTACACCTTC. The V and J genes are TRBV28 and TRBJ1-2, with D uncertain. Germline CDR1 and CDR2: MDHEN and SYDVKM. This CDR3 region has 14 residues. The V and J ends lost 7 bases and 10 bases respectively, with 22 bases between them.